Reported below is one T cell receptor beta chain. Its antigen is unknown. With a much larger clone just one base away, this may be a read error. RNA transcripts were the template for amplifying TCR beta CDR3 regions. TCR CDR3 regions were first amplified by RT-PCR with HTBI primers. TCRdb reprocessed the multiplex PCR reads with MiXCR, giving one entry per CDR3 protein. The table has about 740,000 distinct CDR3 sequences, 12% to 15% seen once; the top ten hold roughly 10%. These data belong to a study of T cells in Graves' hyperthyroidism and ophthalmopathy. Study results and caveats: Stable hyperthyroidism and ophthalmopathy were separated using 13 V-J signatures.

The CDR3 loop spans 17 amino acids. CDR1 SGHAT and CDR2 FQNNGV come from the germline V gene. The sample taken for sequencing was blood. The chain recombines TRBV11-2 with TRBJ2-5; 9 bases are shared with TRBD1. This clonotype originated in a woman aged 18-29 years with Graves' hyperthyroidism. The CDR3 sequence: CASSLDGQGFSQETQHF. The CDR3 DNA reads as TGTGCCAGCAGCTTAGATGGACAGGGGTTCAGCCAAGAGACCCAGCACTTC.